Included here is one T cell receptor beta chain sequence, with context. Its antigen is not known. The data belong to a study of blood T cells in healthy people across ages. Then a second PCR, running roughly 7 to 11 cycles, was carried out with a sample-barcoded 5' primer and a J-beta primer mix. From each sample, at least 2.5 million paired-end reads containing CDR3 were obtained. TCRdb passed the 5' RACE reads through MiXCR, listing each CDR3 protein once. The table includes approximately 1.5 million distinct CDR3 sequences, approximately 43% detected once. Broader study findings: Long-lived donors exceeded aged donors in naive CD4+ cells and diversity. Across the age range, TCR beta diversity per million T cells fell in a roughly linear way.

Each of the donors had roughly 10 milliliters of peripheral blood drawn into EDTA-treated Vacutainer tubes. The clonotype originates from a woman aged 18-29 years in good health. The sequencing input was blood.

The CDR3 spells CASRGGLTEAFF. The CDR3 bases are TGTGCCAGCCGAGGGGGCTTAACTGAAGCTTTCTTT. This chain joins TRBV11-1 and TRBJ1-1, with 7 nucleotides matching TRBD1. J was trimmed by 5 bases and V by 8 bases; bases with no gene match: 5. The CDR3 runs 12 residues. Germline V gene data show CDR1 as SGHAT and CDR2 as FQDESV (reference sequence).